This T cell receptor beta chain derives from a study of T cell repertoires in cytomegalovirus infection. Study outcomes and limitations: Within the response measured ex vivo, HLA-C-restricted CMV-specific TCR beta clonotypes were dominant.

In germline, CDR1 is SGHTA, CDR2 FQGNSA. Losses at the gene ends were 5 bases for V and 6 bases for J; bases not matched to a gene: 8. The CDR3 loop spans 16 amino acids. A remark on this clonotype: Its antigen is not known.

TCRdb itself ran the reads through MiXCR, one entry per CDR3 protein. The repertoire holds 680,000 or so distinct CDR3 sequences, with around 30% as singletons. This TCR derives from a human donor in good health (CMV status not recorded). Some clones in this sample may be carry-over from other donors' samples. The rearrangement uses TRBV7-2 and TRBJ2-4; 12 bases align to TRBD2. The sequenced sample was cultured PBMCs, obtained from culture after CMV antigen stimulation. As DNA, the CDR3 is TGTGCCAGCAGCGATGCGCCTAGCGGGAGGGTAAACATTCAGTACTTC. Protein: CASSDAPSGRVNIQYF.